This T cell receptor beta chain was sequenced for a study of blood T cell repertoires in COVID-19. Remarks on this clone: Germline and junction disagree at one end, which may indicate a read error.

Germline lookup yields CDR1 SSHAT and CDR2 FNYEAQ (reference sequence). The CDR3 loop spans 15 amino acids. Some clones are missing from TCRdb's copy, which holds only in-frame ones; the method was immunoSEQ multiplex PCR. The sample has over 25,000 clones; 78% are singletons. The sample consisted of peripheral blood. This sequence originates from an elderly man with acute or convalescent COVID-19. The V and J genes are TRBV7-7 and TRBJ2-5, with D possibly matching TRBD1 (5 bases). CDR3 in amino acids: CASSLEGASQETQYF. The DNA of the CDR3 is TGTGCTAGCAGCTTGGAAGGGGCCTCCCAAGAGACCCAGTACTTC.